The 23 T cell receptor beta chains reported below all come from one sample, sequenced in a study of shared clonotypes between healthy human individuals. As defined, naive CD8 cells were CD45RO-negative and positively selected for CCR7, with terminally differentiated effector memory CD45RA+ cells excluded. The assay was immunoSEQ multiplex PCR, and TCRdb's table has in-frame clones only and misses some. This table holds some 800,000 clones, 80% to 95% found once. Sequencing used naive CD8+ T cells sorted from blood. These receptors originate from a man younger than 40 in good health.

V gene TRBV28 combines with J gene TRBJ2-7; TRBD1 matches at 8 bases. V lost 4 bases and J lost 4; bases outside the gene matches: 6. Germline CDR1 reads MDHEN; CDR2 reads SYDVKM. This CDR3 has 14 amino acids. The CDR3: CASSSPWTGYEQYF. The DNA for the CDR3 is TGTGCCAGCAGTTCCCCCTGGACAGGGTACGAGCAGTACTTC.

V is TRBV11-2 and J is TRBJ2-2; 9 bases are a match to TRBD1. J was trimmed by 1 base and V by 0 bases; bases with no gene match: 9. The CDR3 is 19 residues long. CDR1 and CDR2 from the germline V gene are SGHAT and FQNNGV. This CDR3 reads CASSLELYRGHRNTGELFF. CDR3 sequence (DNA): TGTGCCAGCAGCTTAGAACTTTACAGGGGGCACAGGAACACCGGGGAGCTGTTTTTT.

J is TRBJ1-4 and V is TRBV2; D gene uncertain. The CDR3 is made up of 12 amino acids. The germline gives CDR1 SNHLY, CDR2 FYNNEI. Trimming took off 5 bases at V and 5 bases at J, with 6 bases between the two ends. The CDR3 reads CASSTPNEKLFF. The CDR3 DNA sequence: TGTGCCAGCAGTACACCCAATGAAAAACTGTTTTTT.

The chain couples TRBV7-8 to TRBJ2-5; 12 bases match TRBD2. Germline CDR1 reads SGHVS; CDR2 reads FQNEAQ. The CDR3 length is 19 residues. V lost 5 bases and J lost 4; bases outside the gene matches: 17. The CDR3 nucleotides are TGTGCCAGCAGCCCAGTAGGACTAGCGGGACGGAGGAGAGCAGAGACCCAGTACTTC. It specifies CASSPVGLAGRRRAETQYF.

V is TRBV29-1 and J is TRBJ2-1; 7 nucleotides match TRBD2. CDR3 length equals 12 residues. The germline CDR1 and CDR2 sequences are SQVTM and ANQGSEA. V shed 6 bases and J 8 bases; nucleotides not matched to a gene: 7. Here the CDR3 reads CSVEDLADEQFF. CDR3 nucleotides: TGCAGCGTGGAGGATCTAGCGGATGAGCAGTTCTTC.

The V gene is TRBV7-9, the J gene TRBJ2-1; 11 nucleotides agree with TRBD1. Per the germline V gene, CDR1 is SEHNR and CDR2 is FQNEAQ (reference sequence). This CDR3 spans 15 amino acids. V lost 4 bases and J lost 9; bases outside the gene matches: 8. The CDR3, as DNA: TGTGCCAGCAGCTATACGGGACAGGGGGACCTTGAGCAGTTCTTC. Protein sequence: CASSYTGQGDLEQFF.

This clone was found a few times. The rearrangement uses TRBV27 and TRBJ2-1; TRBD1 might be the D (5 bases). Trimming left V 8 bases short and J 15 bases short, with 20 bases between. Germline CDR1 MNHEY, CDR2 SMNVEV (reference sequence). The CDR3 runs 12 residues. DNA for the CDR3: TGTGCCAGCTCCGACGCCCCGACAGTGCTGTTCTTC. This codes for CASSDAPTVLFF.

This chain links TRBV7-9 with TRBJ2-4; TRBD1 matches 7 bases. V gave up 4 bases and J gave up 0 bases; unmatched junction bases: 6. Germline CDR1 and CDR2: SEHNR and FQNEAQ (reference sequence). The CDR3 has 16 residues. CDR3 coding DNA: TGTGCCAGCAGCTCAAACAGGGGTTCAGCCAAAAACATTCAGTACTTC. It is translated as CASSSNRGSAKNIQYF.

V is TRBV5-4 and J is TRBJ1-4; D is ambiguous. Trimming removed 0 bases from V and 4 bases from J, with 1 base in between. The CDR3 extends over 12 amino acids. In germline, CDR1 is SGHNT, CDR2 YYREEE (reference sequence). The CDR3: CASSLGNEKLFF. The DNA of the CDR3 is TGTGCCAGCAGCTTGGGTAATGAAAAACTGTTTTTT.

The chain is built from TRBV27 and TRBJ1-5, with TRBD1 identical over 9 bases. The CDR3 has 15 amino acids. V lost 8 bases and J lost 6; bases outside the gene matches: 11. Per the germline V gene, CDR1 is MNHEY and CDR2 is SMNVEV (reference sequence). The CDR3 nucleotides are TGTGCCAGCCAGGGGACAGGGTGGGGTGGTCAGCCCCAGCATTTT. This gives the protein CASQGTGWGGQPQHF.

Notes on this clone: Other DNA sequences in this specimen translate into the identical CDR3. The V gene is TRBV29-1, the J gene TRBJ1-2; a weak D match, TRBD1 (5 bases). The CDR3 covers 11 residues. The germline V gene has CDR1 SQVTM and CDR2 ANQGSEA. V shed 3 bases and J shed 6 bases, with 8 bases lying between them. This CDR3 is CSVEVRDGYTF. CDR3 in DNA: TGCAGCGTTGAGGTCAGGGATGGCTACACCTTC.

The V call is TRBV19, the J call TRBJ2-7; D is ambiguous. The ends were cut back, 3 bases at V and 5 bases at J, with 14 bases in the middle. The germline CDR1 and CDR2 sequences are LNHDA and SQIVND (reference sequence). CDR3 length equals 14 residues. CDR3 region: CASSILPEFDEQYF. CDR3 sequence (DNA): TGTGCCAGTAGTATTTTACCAGAGTTCGACGAGCAGTACTTC.

The chain couples TRBV4-1 to TRBJ1-1; 7 bases are shared with TRBD1. The germline V gene has CDR1 MGHRA and CDR2 YSYEKL. The CDR3 runs to 14 residues. The V and J ends lost 3 bases and 10 bases, in that order; junction bases with no gene match: 11. CDR3 in amino acids: CASSHPGGQKGAFF. CDR3 DNA sequence: TGCGCCAGCAGCCACCCGGGGGGACAGAAAGGAGCTTTCTTT.

This clone was seen once. An end of the junction differs from the germline gene, which may be a read error. The chain has TRBV6-1 and TRBJ2-2, with D unclear. Germline CDR1 is MNHNS and CDR2 is SASEGT. This CDR3 is built from 17 residues. For the CDR3, the DNA is TGTGCCAGCAGTCAAGCCGGGCTGGCGCCGAACACCGGGGAGCTGTTTTTT. It yields the protein CASSQAGLAPNTGELFF.

This chain joins TRBV5-6 and TRBJ2-1, with D possibly being TRBD1 (5 bases). Per germline, CDR1 SGHDT and CDR2 YYEEEE. This CDR3 comprises 12 residues. With 4 bases removed from V and 6 bases from J, the gap between germline ends came to 8 bases. CDR3 region: CASSARVNEQFF. CDR3 in DNA: TGTGCCAGCAGCGCCAGGGTCAATGAGCAGTTCTTC.

This chain joins TRBV7-9 and TRBJ2-7; TRBD2 is a possible D gene (6 bases). This CDR3 has 14 amino acids. Germline CDR1 and CDR2: SEHNR and FQNEAQ (reference sequence). V lost 4 bases and J lost 2, with 12 bases in between. CDR3 protein: CASSSVREAYEQYF. As DNA, the CDR3 is TGTGCCAGCAGCTCCGTTAGGGAGGCCTACGAGCAGTACTTC. Looking up the rest from reference TRBV7-9 and TRBJ2-7 gives the full variable domain: DTGVSQNPRHKITKRGQNVTFRCDPISEHNRLYWYRQTLGQGPEFLTYFQNEAQLEKSRLLSDRFSAERPKGSFSTLEIQRTEQGDSAMYLCASSSVREAYEQYFGPGTRLTVT.

V gene TRBV7-9 combines with J gene TRBJ2-7, with 10 positions matching TRBD1. CDR3 length: 15 residues. The trim removed 5 bases at V and 6 bases at J, leaving 10 bases unmatched. Per the germline V gene, CDR1 is SEHNR and CDR2 is FQNEAQ (reference sequence). The CDR3 DNA reads as TGTGCCAGCAGCCCGTGGACAGGGGGGACCGGCGAGCAGTACTTC. It yields the protein CASSPWTGGTGEQYF.

The rearrangement links TRBV6-1 to TRBJ2-7; 7 nucleotides align to TRBD1. Trimming cost V 6 bases and J 2 bases; bases outside gene matches: 10. The CDR3 spans 15 residues. Germline V gene data show CDR1 as MNHNS and CDR2 as SASEGT. CDR3 loop: CASRGWGQRTYEQYF. In nucleotides, the CDR3 is TGTGCCAGCAGGGGGTGGGGACAGAGAACCTACGAGCAGTACTTC.

The CDR3 spells CASSVGGSTYNEQFF. DNA of the CDR3: TGCGCCAGCAGTGTTGGAGGTTCAACCTACAATGAGCAGTTCTTC. This rearrangement joins TRBV10-2 to TRBJ2-1, with D perhaps matching TRBD2 (5 bases). This CDR3 comprises 15 residues. Looked up from germline, CDR1 is WSHSY and CDR2 is SAAADI. V lost 4 bases to trimming and J lost 2 bases, with 12 bases between them.

The chain employs TRBV5-4 and TRBJ2-7, with 8 bases that match TRBD1. This CDR3 comprises 14 residues. Per germline, CDR1 SGHNT and CDR2 YYREEE (reference sequence). J gave up 7 bases and V 1 base, and 7 bases lay outside the gene matches. This chain's CDR3 is CASSLNPGQAEQYF. The CDR3 DNA follows: TGTGCCAGCAGCTTGAACCCGGGACAGGCGGAGCAGTACTTC.

The rearrangement joins TRBV6-5 to TRBJ2-5; perhaps TRBD2 as D (5 bases). Trimming removed 4 bases from V and 5 bases from J, with 11 bases in between. This CDR3 comprises 13 residues. Germline lookup yields CDR1 MNHEY and CDR2 SVGAGI. The CDR3 spells CASSSLAQETQYF. The CDR3 DNA is TGTGCCAGCAGTTCCCTAGCTCAGGAGACCCAGTACTTC.

The rearrangement links TRBV7-9 to TRBJ1-5; tentative D call: TRBD1 (5 bases). The CDR3 is 15 residues long. V lost 1 base to trimming and J lost 1 base, with 8 bases between them. In germline, CDR1 is SEHNR, CDR2 FQNEAQ (reference sequence). The CDR3: CASSLVGGSNQPQHF. CDR3 nucleotide sequence: TGTGCCAGCAGCTTAGTGGGGGGAAGCAATCAGCCCCAGCATTTT.

The chain has TRBV9 and TRBJ1-2; TRBD1 agrees at 9 bases. From germline, CDR1 is SGDLS and CDR2 YYNGEE. The CDR3 is 13 residues long. V lost 7 bases to trimming and J lost 8 bases; unmatched junction nucleotides: 9. CDR3 nucleotides: TGTGCCAGCGTAGAGGACAGGGGAGGAGGCTACACCTTC. Translation gives CASVEDRGGGYTF.